This T cell receptor (beta chain) was sequenced in a study of cytomegalovirus exposure and HLA in healthy donors. The study, taken as a whole, reports: Presence/absence results assume similar sequencing depth per donor, which may not hold. For most TCR beta V segments, an earlier analysis put the productive rate at about 87% or about 30% of the time. Most CMV-associated TCR beta chains were later found to appear HLA-restricted. It is likely that the observed cluster of highly shared sequence variants was a sequencing artifact.

Germline V CDR1 and CDR2: SGHRS, YFSETQ. The CDR3 has 14 residues. V was trimmed by 6 bases and J by 5 bases, leaving 18 bases between them. Use of 60 Vbeta and 13 Jbeta primers characterized the PCR. Produced via immunoSEQ multiplex PCR; TCRdb's table is partial and in-frame only. The repertoire holds around 65,000 clones, approximately 78% seen once, with around 3% in the top ten. Points on this clone: Its target is unknown.

The specimen sequenced was PBMCs. V usage is TRBV5-1 and J usage is TRBJ2-7; D may be TRBD2 (6 bases). This receptor was taken from a girl aged 5-17 years in good health and CMV-seropositive. CDR3 region: CASTPGVAWDEQYF. CDR3 in DNA: TGCGCCAGCACCCCGGGGGTGGCCTGGGACGAGCAGTACTTC.